This TCR beta chain was sequenced in a study of radiation and T cells in renal cell carcinoma. The study, taken as a whole, reports: Pretreatment tumor biopsies were lacking, so baseline clonotypes are unknown.

Sequencing was performed with immunoSEQ multiplex PCR; in TCRdb, only in-frame clones are kept and a portion is missing. Of under 100,000 clones detected, around four fifths appear once; the ten largest clones hold approximately 8.6%. Specified time point: blood 4 weeks post-SBRT, at nephrectomy. Treatment: 15 Gy SBRT to primary tumor, nephrectomy 4 weeks later. Nephrectomy followed 15 Gy stereotactic body radiation by 4 weeks. Serial blood draws occurred at baseline and 2 and 4 weeks post-SBRT. The CDR3 covers 14 residues. Germline V CDR1 and CDR2: SGHAT, FQNNGV. Trimming at V came to 3 bases and at J to 5 bases, leaving 6 bases not matched to a gene. This clone was detected once. Its antigen is still unknown.

This TCR was sampled from a man aged 50 or older with renal cell carcinoma. The V gene is TRBV11-2, the J gene TRBJ2-5; 7 bases line up with TRBD2. Material: blood, obtained from a patient whose treatment included radiotherapy and nephrectomy. CDR3 bases: TGTGCCAGCAGCTTTGGGACTACCCCGGAGACCCAGTACTTC. It specifies CASSFGTTPETQYF.